The rows below give T cell receptor beta chains drawn from one sample of a study of early T cells in non-severe SARS-CoV-2 infection. TCRdb fed the 5' RACE reads into MiXCR, producing one record per CDR3 protein. The sample yields about 83,000 distinct CDR3 sequences, 11% to 15% seen once. Sequenced material: whole blood. The receptors shown here come from an adult who was a healthcare worker with PCR-confirmed SARS-CoV-2 infection or an uninfected control (not recorded which). Both conserved end residues are part of each CDR3. The D gene is left open where the match is weak. Clone size, where shown, is once, few, many, or a class for clones that have expanded.

d_call | clone_size | j_call | v_call | cdr3_nt | cdr3_aa
NA | NA | TRBJ1-5 | TRBV5-5 | TGTGCCAGCAGCTCGTTTTATAACGTCGTCCATCAGCCCCAGCATTTT | CASSSFYNVVHQPQHF
TRBD2 | few | TRBJ2-7 | TRBV20-1 | TGCAGTGCTCGGACTAGCGGCTCCTACGAGCAGTACTTC | CSARTSGSYEQYF
TRBD1 | few | TRBJ1-1 | TRBV9 | TGTGCCAGCAGCGGGACAGGGGGAATGAACACTGAAGCTTTCTTT | CASSGTGGMNTEAFF
NA | many | TRBJ1-3 | TRBV11-1 | TGTGCCAGCAGCAAGAGGACCTTCGGAAACACCATATATTTT | CASSKRTFGNTIYF
NA | NA | TRBJ2-5 | TRBV27 | TGTGCGACCGGGGCTTGGCAGGGAACCCAAGAGACCCAGTACTTC | CATGAWQGTQETQYF
NA | many | TRBJ1-2 | TRBV14 | TGTGCCAGCAGCCCGGACAGAAGAACTAACTATGGCTACACCTTC | CASSPDRRTNYGYTF
TRBD1 | few | TRBJ2-4 | TRBV5-4 | TGTGCCAGCAGCTTAGGACAGGGTAAAAACATTCAGTACTTC | CASSLGQGKNIQYF
NA | NA | TRBJ2-3 | TRBV9 | TGTGCCAGCAGCGTAGTGGGGACAAGCACAGATACGCAGTATTTT | CASSVVGTSTDTQYF
NA | NA | TRBJ1-1 | TRBV11-3 | TGTGCCAGCAGCTTAGTCCCCGGTGATCGCGGAACTTTCTTT | CASSLVPGDRGTFF
NA | many | TRBJ2-5 | TRBV7-6 | TGTGCCAGCAGCTCCCGCGGGGGCCTTGACCAAGAGACCCAGTACTTC | CASSSRGGLDQETQYF
TRBD1 | few | TRBJ1-5 | TRBV11-2 | TGTGCCAGCAGCAGGACAGGGAACAATCAGCCCCAGCATTTT | CASSRTGNNQPQHF
TRBD2 | NA | TRBJ2-3 | TRBV18 | TGTGCCAGCTCACCCCGGAGGAGCGGGGGGCACACAGATACGCAGTATTTT | CASSPRRSGGHTDTQYF
NA | NA | TRBJ2-1 | TRBV9 | TGTGCCAGCAGCGTAGGGAGCTCCTACAATGAGCAGTTCTTC | CASSVGSSYNEQFF
TRBD1 | few | TRBJ1-1 | TRBV3-1 | TGTGCCAGCAGCCAGACAAACTTTAGGGGGCGCAGGAACACTGAAGCTTTCTTT | CASSQTNFRGRRNTEAFF
NA | NA | TRBJ2-7 | TRBV11-2 | TGTGCCAGCAGCTTAGATCCCCCCTACGAGCAGTACTTC | CASSLDPPYEQYF
TRBD2 | few | TRBJ2-3 | TRBV29-1 | TGCAGCGTTGAAATCCTAGCGGGAGGGTATTTCACAGATACGCAGTATTTT | CSVEILAGGYFTDTQYF
NA | many | TRBJ2-5 | TRBV18 | TGTGCCAGCTCACCTTCCCTCGGTGCGGGACAAGAGACCCAGTACTTC | CASSPSLGAGQETQYF